The next 20 T cell receptor beta chains were all read from a single sample in a study of blood T cell repertoires in COVID-19. Clones were sequenced by immunoSEQ multiplex PCR, and TCRdb holds only the in-frame ones, with some missing. The repertoire holds 150,000 to 200,000 clones, with more than 75% as singletons. Sequenced input: peripheral blood. These receptors were collected from a man in his forties with active or convalescent COVID-19.

The rearrangement uses TRBV19 and TRBJ1-5; D ambiguous. The germline V and J ends were trimmed by 8 bases and 3 bases, with 14 bases remaining between them. The CDR3 totals 14 residues. The germline CDR1 and CDR2 sequences are LNHDA and SQIVND (reference sequence). The CDR3 DNA sequence: TGTGCCAGTTCACCGGCCGGGAACAATCAGCCCCAGCATTTT. Its protein is CASSPAGNNQPQHF.

This clone was seen only once. The V gene is TRBV6-5, the J gene TRBJ1-1; 9 bases fit TRBD1. CDR1 and CDR2 (germline): MNHEY, SVGAGI. The CDR3 spans 14 residues. After removal of 7 bases from V and 10 bases from J, the junction contained 13 bases not matched to a gene. The CDR3 loop reads CASTGTGTLKRAFF. The CDR3 DNA is TGTGCCAGCACCGGGACAGGGACCCTGAAGCGAGCTTTCTTT.

The chain joins TRBV10-3 to TRBJ2-7; TRBD1 aligns across 10 bases. CDR3 length: 14 residues. Germline CDR1 reads ENHRY; CDR2 reads SYGVKD. J was trimmed by 6 bases and V by 4 bases; bases with no gene match: 6. The CDR3 protein is CAISGLGTGAEQYF. CDR3 coding DNA: TGTGCCATCAGTGGGCTCGGGACAGGGGCCGAGCAGTACTTC.

The V and J genes are TRBV3-1 (or the pseudogene TRBV3-2) and TRBJ1-1; 7 nucleotides agree with TRBD1. CDR1 LGHDT and CDR2 YNNKEL come from the germline V gene (reference sequence). Trimming at V came to 2 bases and at J to 4 bases, leaving 10 bases not matched to a gene. CDR3 length: 16 amino acids. The CDR3 DNA reads TGTGCCAGCAGCCAAACCACGGGCCAGGGGGTCACTGAAGCTTTCTTT. This gives the protein CASSQTTGQGVTEAFF.

This CDR3 reads CASRDNSGAGELFF. CDR3 bases: TGTGCCTCACGGGACAATTCAGGCGCCGGGGAGCTGTTTTTT. The chain joins TRBV6-4 to TRBJ2-2; possibly TRBD1 for D (6 bases). V lost 11 bases and J 6 bases, leaving 19 bases between the germline ends. In germline, CDR1 is MRHNA, CDR2 SNTAGT. The CDR3 has 14 amino acids.

For the CDR3, the DNA is TGTGCCAGTCATGAGTCCGGGGAGCTGTTTTTT. Translated: CASHESGELFF. The chain is built from TRBV18 and TRBJ2-2; D is ambiguous. CDR1 is KGHSH, CDR2 LQKENI, per germline. The CDR3 sequence is 11 residues long. Between the trimmed V and J ends, which lost 9 bases and 6 bases, there was a span of 8 bases.

The chain employs TRBV6-5 and TRBJ1-2; perhaps TRBD1 as D (6 bases). Germline lookup yields CDR1 MNHEY and CDR2 SVGAGI. The V and J ends lost 7 bases and 8 bases respectively, with 20 bases between them. The CDR3 contains 14 residues. For the CDR3, the DNA is TGTGCCAGCACCCTAAGTGGGGCAGGGGACGGCTACACCTTC. Encoded protein: CASTLSGAGDGYTF.

This clone has more than one count but fewer than ten. The chain couples TRBV9 to TRBJ2-7, with a weak D call TRBD2 (6 bases). Deletions cut 0 bases from V and 5 bases from J, with 15 bases between. Looked up from germline, CDR1 is SGDLS and CDR2 is YYNGEE. This CDR3 comprises 15 residues. The CDR3 region has the DNA TGTGCCAGCAGCGTAGGGGACGGGAGAATCCACGAGCAGTACTTC. This gives the protein CASSVGDGRIHEQYF.

This sequence joins TRBV5-1 and TRBJ1-2, with 7 nucleotides matching TRBD1. V lost 4 bases and J lost 4; bases outside the gene matches: 10. Germline V gives CDR1 SGHRS, CDR2 YFSETQ. CDR3 length: 15 residues. This chain's CDR3 is CASSVGGTALYGYTF. The DNA for the CDR3 is TGCGCCAGCAGCGTGGGCGGGACAGCCCTCTATGGCTACACCTTC.

This rearrangement joins TRBV6-1 to TRBJ2-1; TRBD2 matches at 10 bases. This CDR3 spans 14 amino acids. V dropped 3 bases and J dropped 10; count of bases not matched to a gene: 6. Germline V lookup: CDR1 MNHNS, CDR2 SASEGT. The CDR3 region is CASSEPGLANEQFF. The CDR3 bases are TGTGCCAGCAGTGAGCCGGGACTAGCGAACGAGCAGTTCTTC.

The rearrangement joins TRBV5-4 to TRBJ2-5; 9 positions match TRBD2. The CDR3 spans 14 residues. V gave up 2 bases and J gave up 3 bases; unmatched junction bases: 2. The germline CDR1 and CDR2 sequences are SGHNT and YYREEE (reference sequence). The CDR3 bases are TGTGCCAGCAGCTTCCGCGGGGGGGAAGAGACCCAGTACTTC. Encoded protein: CASSFRGGEETQYF.

V is TRBV12-3 or TRBV12-4 and J is TRBJ1-1; the D is unclear. The CDR3 runs 12 residues. The V end lost 3 bases, the J end lost 6 bases, and 8 bases lay between the germline ends. CDR3 DNA: TGTGCCAGCAGTTTGGCGGGAGCTGAAGCTTTCTTT. This translates into CASSLAGAEAFF.

The rearrangement uses TRBV5-4 and TRBJ1-1; TRBD1 might be the D (5 bases). CDR3 size: 15 residues. CDR1 SGHNT and CDR2 YYREEE come from the germline V gene (reference sequence). V lost 0 bases, J lost 1 base, and 10 bases lay in between. Here the CDR3 reads CASSLAGRANTEAFF. The CDR3 DNA sequence: TGTGCCAGCAGCTTGGCCGGCAGGGCGAACACTGAAGCTTTCTTT.

The J gene is TRBJ2-6, the V gene TRBV15; 7 bases are shared with TRBD2. J gave up 1 base and V 0 bases, and 12 bases lay outside the gene matches. From germline, CDR1 is LNHNV and CDR2 YYDKDF (reference sequence). The CDR3 is made up of 20 amino acids. The CDR3 reads CATSRDNTGGHLSGANVLTF. CDR3 coding DNA: TGTGCCACCAGCAGAGATAATACGGGAGGACACCTTTCTGGGGCCAACGTCCTGACTTTC.

The chain combines TRBV6-6 with TRBJ1-4, with TRBD1 as a possible D gene (6 bases). The germline V gene encodes CDR1 MNHNY and CDR2 SVGAGI (reference sequence). This CDR3 region has 12 residues. V shed 5 bases and J shed 14 bases, with 15 bases lying between them. The CDR3 here is CASSVPGQSLFF. CDR3 nucleotide sequence: TGTGCCAGCAGTGTCCCGGGACAAAGCCTGTTTTTT.

This chain uses TRBV7-9 with TRBJ2-7, with 9 positions matching TRBD2. The CDR3 spans 14 residues. J gave up 0 bases and V 5 bases, and 2 bases lay outside the gene matches. Germline V gene sequence: CDR1 SEHNR, CDR2 FQNEAQ (reference sequence). The CDR3 DNA sequence: TGTGCCAGCAGCCGAGCGGGAGGCTCCTACGAGCAGTACTTC. It is translated as CASSRAGGSYEQYF.

The V call is TRBV4-1, the J call TRBJ2-5, with TRBD2 matching 12 bases. CDR3 size: 19 residues. Germline V gene data show CDR1 as MGHRA and CDR2 as YSYEKL. Germline trimming cut 1 base from V and 5 bases from J; bases unmatched to any gene: 14. The CDR3 loop is CASSQATRGLAGLTETQYF. Here the CDR3 DNA reads TGCGCCAGCAGCCAAGCGACTCGAGGACTAGCGGGACTAACGGAGACCCAGTACTTC.

The V call is TRBV7-9, the J call TRBJ2-5; maybe TRBD2 (5 bases). The CDR3 is 18 residues long. Looked up from germline, CDR1 is SEHNR and CDR2 is FQNEAQ (reference sequence). V lost 5 bases to trimming and J lost 1 base, with 23 bases between them. As DNA, the CDR3 is TGTGCCAGCAGCCATAAGACCGAGCCACTAGGGAGCCAAGAGACCCAGTACTTC. Its translation: CASSHKTEPLGSQETQYF.

The J gene is TRBJ2-2, the V gene TRBV7-8, with 8 nucleotides matching TRBD2. The CDR3 loop spans 17 amino acids. In germline, CDR1 is SGHVS, CDR2 FQNEAQ. V was clipped by 2 bases and J by 1 base; unmatched bases: 6. CDR3 DNA: TGTGCCAGCAGCTTACGCACGGGAGGGGAGAACACCGGGGAGCTGTTTTTT. Protein product: CASSLRTGGENTGELFF.

V gene TRBV11-2 combines with J gene TRBJ2-1, with D possibly being TRBD1 (6 bases). Germline V gene data show CDR1 as SGHAT and CDR2 as FQNNGV. Trimming took off 4 bases at V and 4 bases at J, with 14 bases between the two ends. The CDR3 runs 15 residues. DNA for the CDR3: TGTGCCAGCAGCTCGCTTGGGGGCCCTTACAATGAGCAGTTCTTC. Protein: CASSSLGGPYNEQFF.